Listed below are T cell receptor beta chains from one sample, sequenced in a study of CD8+ T cells in alopecia areata. The data were produced by immunoSEQ multiplex PCR, yet TCRdb's version contains in-frame clones alone and is incomplete. The sample lists around 200,000 clones; about 60% were seen once. Sequenced material: CD8+ T cells sorted from blood, taken at week 24, from a patient treated with tofacitinib. The receptors were sampled from a human donor with alopecia areata. The CDR3 runs from the conserved cysteine through the conserved F or W. The order of the fields is J gene, V gene, CDR3 length, CDR3 protein.

j_gene: TRBJ2-3; v_gene: TRBV30; len: 14; CDR3aa: CAWSLAGGTDTQYF
j_gene: TRBJ2-1; v_gene: TRBV7-6; len: 13; CDR3aa: CASAGGPYNEQFF
j_gene: TRBJ1-1; v_gene: TRBV7-2; len: 11; CDR3aa: CASSRGSEAFF
j_gene: TRBJ1-6; v_gene: TRBV7-9; len: 18; CDR3aa: CASSLRSGQGAKNSPLHF
j_gene: TRBJ2-7; v_gene: TRBV7-9; len: 14; CDR3aa: CAIDTGTGGVEQYF
j_gene: TRBJ2-7; v_gene: TRBV5-1; len: 14; CDR3aa: CASSLAPMGYEQYF
j_gene: TRBJ2-2; v_gene: TRBV27; len: 14; CDR3aa: CAAGGASNTGELFF
j_gene: TRBJ1-6; v_gene: TRBV29-1; len: 14; CDR3aa: CSVDSGQPNSPLHF
j_gene: TRBJ2-7; v_gene: TRBV9; len: 15; CDR3aa: CASSAGQGAGYEQYF
j_gene: TRBJ1-6; v_gene: TRBV7-9; len: 16; CDR3aa: CASSTPGRGEGSPLHF
j_gene: TRBJ2-7; v_gene: TRBV6-6; len: 15; CDR3aa: CASSSRDRGSYEQYF
j_gene: TRBJ2-7; v_gene: TRBV4-2; len: 15; CDR3aa: CASSQEAGGSYEQYF
j_gene: TRBJ2-7; v_gene: TRBV29-1; len: 16; CDR3aa: CSVEGTSGRSSYEQYF
j_gene: TRBJ2-3; v_gene: TRBV29-1; len: 11; CDR3aa: CSVVASDTQYF
j_gene: TRBJ2-1; v_gene: TRBV5-1; len: 15; CDR3aa: CASSPRLAHYNEQFF
j_gene: TRBJ2-7; v_gene: TRBV5-6; len: 15; CDR3aa: CASSPGTGNPYEQYF
j_gene: TRBJ2-5; v_gene: TRBV4-1; len: 14; CDR3aa: CASSQVLYRETQYF
j_gene: TRBJ1-5; v_gene: TRBV10-3; len: 15; CDR3aa: CAISDRLNPNQPQHF
j_gene: TRBJ1-4; v_gene: TRBV29-1; len: 12; CDR3aa: CSGGVLNEKLFF
j_gene: TRBJ2-1; v_gene: TRBV7-9; len: 13; CDR3aa: CASSSSGGNEQFF
j_gene: TRBJ2-7; v_gene: TRBV29-1; len: 15; CDR3aa: CSVEDNHREPYEQYF
j_gene: TRBJ1-1; v_gene: TRBV7-9; len: 11; CDR3aa: CASSLASEAFF
j_gene: TRBJ1-2; v_gene: TRBV9; len: 14; CDR3aa: CASSIAGKRYGYTF
j_gene: TRBJ1-6; v_gene: TRBV7-8; len: 14; CDR3aa: CASSLVAWNSPLHF
j_gene: TRBJ1-2; v_gene: TRBV30; len: 11; CDR3aa: CAWNRGRGYTF
j_gene: TRBJ1-1; v_gene: TRBV14; len: 15; CDR3aa: CASSRYRGPYTEAFF
j_gene: TRBJ2-7; v_gene: TRBV20-1; len: 11; CDR3aa: CSARSAYEQYF
j_gene: TRBJ2-7; v_gene: TRBV29-1; len: 11; CDR3aa: CSVARGHEQYF
j_gene: TRBJ2-5; v_gene: TRBV25-1; len: 16; CDR3aa: CASSAREPGTQETQYF
j_gene: TRBJ2-4; v_gene: TRBV6-6; len: 13; CDR3aa: CASTGRGGNIQYF
j_gene: TRBJ2-7; v_gene: TRBV5-1; len: 15; CDR3aa: CASSLFSDAPYEQYF
j_gene: TRBJ1-5; v_gene: TRBV7-9; len: 14; CDR3aa: CASSSTGAGQPQHF
j_gene: TRBJ2-7; v_gene: TRBV5-1; len: 14; CDR3aa: CASSLEDVGYEQYF
j_gene: TRBJ1-5; v_gene: TRBV10-2; len: 13; CDR3aa: CASKGGARQPQHF
j_gene: TRBJ2-7; v_gene: TRBV9; len: 15; CDR3aa: CASSAGLGKVYEQYF
j_gene: TRBJ2-1; v_gene: TRBV10-3; len: 14; CDR3aa: CAISESEGWDEQFF
j_gene: TRBJ2-1; v_gene: TRBV4-1; len: 15; CDR3aa: CASSPTSGGADEQFF
j_gene: TRBJ1-2; v_gene: TRBV28; len: 15; CDR3aa: CASSLLTRGNYGYTF
j_gene: TRBJ2-1; v_gene: TRBV4-2; len: 16; CDR3aa: CASSQAGTQVYNEQFF
j_gene: TRBJ2-3; v_gene: TRBV27; len: 14; CDR3aa: CASTVQGTTDTQYF
j_gene: TRBJ2-3; v_gene: TRBV27; len: 14; CDR3aa: CASSLQGSTDTQYF
j_gene: TRBJ2-1; v_gene: TRBV2; len: 12; CDR3aa: CARIGEGDEQFF
j_gene: TRBJ2-1; v_gene: TRBV7-9; len: 14; CDR3aa: CASSLVLGVYEQFF
j_gene: TRBJ2-7; v_gene: TRBV30; len: 11; CDR3aa: CAWRLAGEQYF
j_gene: TRBJ2-1; v_gene: TRBV4-1; len: 13; CDR3aa: CASSQGLNNEQFF